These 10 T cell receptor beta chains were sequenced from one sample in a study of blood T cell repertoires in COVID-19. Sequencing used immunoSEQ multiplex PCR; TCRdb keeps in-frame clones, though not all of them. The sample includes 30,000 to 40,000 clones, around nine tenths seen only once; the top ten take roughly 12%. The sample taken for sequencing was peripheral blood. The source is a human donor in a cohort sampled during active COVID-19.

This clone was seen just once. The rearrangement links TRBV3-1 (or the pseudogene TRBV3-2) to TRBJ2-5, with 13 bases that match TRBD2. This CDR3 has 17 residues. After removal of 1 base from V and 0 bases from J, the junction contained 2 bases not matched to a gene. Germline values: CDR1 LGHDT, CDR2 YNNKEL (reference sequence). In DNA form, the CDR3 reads TGTGCCAGCAGCCAAGCGACTAGCGGGAGGTACCAAGAGACCCAGTACTTC. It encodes CASSQATSGRYQETQYF.

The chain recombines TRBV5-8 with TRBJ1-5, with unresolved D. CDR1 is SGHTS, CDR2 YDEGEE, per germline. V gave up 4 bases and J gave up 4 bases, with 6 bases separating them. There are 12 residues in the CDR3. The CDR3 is CASSLGNQPQHF. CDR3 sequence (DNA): TGTGCCAGCAGCCTAGGAAATCAGCCCCAGCATTTT.

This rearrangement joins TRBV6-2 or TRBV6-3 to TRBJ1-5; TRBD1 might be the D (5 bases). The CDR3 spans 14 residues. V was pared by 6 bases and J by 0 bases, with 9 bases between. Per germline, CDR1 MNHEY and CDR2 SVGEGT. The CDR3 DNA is TGTGCCAGCAGCGACAGCAATAGCAATCAGCCCCAGCATTTT. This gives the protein CASSDSNSNQPQHF.

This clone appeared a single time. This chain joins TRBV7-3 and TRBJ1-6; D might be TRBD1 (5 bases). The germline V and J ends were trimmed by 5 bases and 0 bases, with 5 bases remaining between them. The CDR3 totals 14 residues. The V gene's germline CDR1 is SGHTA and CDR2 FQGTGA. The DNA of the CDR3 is TGTGCCAGCAGCAGGGGCTCCTATAATTCACCCCTCCACTTT. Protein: CASSRGSYNSPLHF.

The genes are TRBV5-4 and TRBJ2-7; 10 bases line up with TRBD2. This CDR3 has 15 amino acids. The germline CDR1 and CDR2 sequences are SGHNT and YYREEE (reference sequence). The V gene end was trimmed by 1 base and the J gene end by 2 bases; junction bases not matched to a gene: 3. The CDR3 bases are TGTGCCAGCAGCTTGAAAGCGGGAGGGCCCTACGAGCAGTACTTC. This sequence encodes CASSLKAGGPYEQYF.

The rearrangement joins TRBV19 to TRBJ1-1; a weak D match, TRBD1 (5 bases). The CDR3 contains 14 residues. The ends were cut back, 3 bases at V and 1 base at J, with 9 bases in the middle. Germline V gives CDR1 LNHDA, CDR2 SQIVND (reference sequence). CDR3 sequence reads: CASSISQGNTEAFF. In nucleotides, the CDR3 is TGTGCCAGTAGTATTAGTCAGGGGAACACTGAAGCTTTCTTT.

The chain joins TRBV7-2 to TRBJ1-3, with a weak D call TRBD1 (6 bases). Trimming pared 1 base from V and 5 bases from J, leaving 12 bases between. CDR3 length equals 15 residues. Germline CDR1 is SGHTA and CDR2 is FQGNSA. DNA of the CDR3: TGTGCCAGCAGCTTAGGTGGGCAGGGGCGAAACACCATATATTTT. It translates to CASSLGGQGRNTIYF.

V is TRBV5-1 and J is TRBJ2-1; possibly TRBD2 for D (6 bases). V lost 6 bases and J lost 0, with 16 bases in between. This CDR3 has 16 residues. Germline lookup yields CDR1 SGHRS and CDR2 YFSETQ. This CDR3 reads CASNVGRPSSYNEQFF. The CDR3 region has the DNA TGCGCCAGCAACGTAGGGAGGCCGAGCTCCTACAATGAGCAGTTCTTC.

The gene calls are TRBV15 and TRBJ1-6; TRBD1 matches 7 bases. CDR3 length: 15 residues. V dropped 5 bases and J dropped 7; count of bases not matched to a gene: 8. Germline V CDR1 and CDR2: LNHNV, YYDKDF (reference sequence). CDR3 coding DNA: TGTGCCACCAGCGTCCAACAGGGGCTAAATTCACCCCTCCACTTT. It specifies CATSVQQGLNSPLHF.

The CDR3 coding sequence is TGTGCCAGTAGGCGGGGGGGGCTTGGTCAGCCCCAGCATTTT. Encoded protein: CASRRGGLGQPQHF. The genes are TRBV19 and TRBJ1-5; a weak D match, TRBD1 (6 bases). The germline V gene has CDR1 LNHDA and CDR2 SQIVND (reference sequence). The CDR3 has 14 residues. Trimming took off 6 bases at V and 6 bases at J, with 15 bases between the two ends.